These T cell receptor beta chains were read from a single sample in a study of blood T cells in healthy people across ages. Each CDR3 protein gets one entry after TCRdb re-called the 5' RACE reads with MiXCR. This repertoire shows about 900,000 distinct CDR3 sequences, less than 80% found once; its top ten account for 25% to 35%. The source material was blood. These receptors all stem from a man younger than 45 in good health. Each CDR3 is given with its conserved first and last residue. The D gene is left open where the match is weak. Clone size is not always given. Where it is, it says once, few, many or a class for expanded clones.

.	TRBV29-1	.	TRBJ2-7	CSVEGDKGLYEQYF	TGCAGCGTTGAGGGGGACAAGGGGCTCTACGAGCAGTACTTC
TRBD1	TRBV20-1	.	TRBJ2-5	CSATRQGARETQYF	TGCAGTGCTACCCGACAGGGGGCGCGAGAGACCCAGTACTTC
TRBD2	TRBV5-5	.	TRBJ2-1	CASSWTSAGGQFF	TGTGCCAGCAGCTGGACCTCTGCGGGGGGGCAGTTCTTC
.	TRBV7-8	.	TRBJ1-3	CASSLVGGHSGNTIYF	TGTGCCAGCAGCTTAGTGGGGGGCCACTCTGGAAACACCATATATTTT
.	TRBV4-3	few	TRBJ2-7	CASSQDVRAPVYEQYF	TGCGCCAGCAGCCAAGATGTGAGAGCACCTGTGTACGAGCAGTACTTC
.	TRBV3-1	.	TRBJ2-5	CASSQGLVSQQETQYF	TGTGCCAGCAGCCAGGGCCTTGTCAGCCAACAAGAGACCCAGTACTTC
.	TRBV21-1	.	TRBJ2-4	CASSKVGGNIQYF	TGTGCCAGCAGCAAAGTGGGGGGAAACATTCAGTACTTC
.	TRBV6-1	few	TRBJ2-1	CASSEALGLVTMSEQFF	TGTGCCAGCAGTGAAGCGTTGGGCCTCGTAACAATGAGTGAGCAGTTCTTC
TRBD1	TRBV3-1	few	TRBJ2-4	CASSLRQGEEEQYF	TGTGCCAGCAGCCTGCGACAGGGCGAGGAGGAGCAGTACTTC
.	TRBV12-3/TRBV12-4	.	TRBJ2-5	CASSPVGGLAQEQYF	TGTGCCAGCAGCCCAGTAGGAGGGCTCGCCCAGGAGCAGTACTTC
TRBD2	TRBV9	.	TRBJ2-7	CASSASGAFNYEQYF	TGTGCCAGCAGCGCCAGCGGGGCCTTCAACTACGAGCAGTACTTC
TRBD1	TRBV6-2/TRBV6-3	.	TRBJ1-5	CASRLDRGDYSNQPQHF	TGTGCCAGCAGGCTGGACAGGGGCGACTATAGCAATCAGCCCCAGCATTTT
TRBD2	TRBV20-1	few	TRBJ2-1	CSASGTSGGDEQFF	TGCAGTGCTAGTGGGACTAGCGGGGGGGATGAGCAGTTCTTC
.	TRBV20-1	few	TRBJ2-1	CSAASSVRYNEQFF	TGCAGTGCCGCTAGTTCGGTGCGCTACAATGAGCAGTTCTTC
TRBD1	TRBV25-1	.	TRBJ2-5	CASSEDGTGQETQYF	TGTGCCAGCAGTGAAGACGGGACAGGGCAAGAGACCCAGTACTTC
.	TRBV7-9	.	TRBJ1-1	CASSFKGVVNTEAFF	TGTGCCAGCAGCTTCAAAGGGGTTGTGAACACTGAAGCTTTCTTT
.	TRBV18	.	TRBJ2-1	CASSEGHPPSVNEQFF	TGTGCCAGCTCAGAGGGACACCCTCCCTCCGTTAATGAGCAGTTCTTC
.	TRBV7-9	.	TRBJ1-2	CASSLVEGVDGYTF	TGTGCCAGCAGCTTAGTAGAGGGGGTAGATGGCTACACCTTC
TRBD1	TRBV5-6	.	TRBJ1-4	CASSTQTGEEKLFF	TGTGCCAGCAGCACCCAGACAGGGGAGGAAAAACTGTTTTTT
.	TRBV18	once	TRBJ2-3	CASSPGQGGHEQYF	TGTGCCAGCTCACCAGGCCAGGGGGGCCACGAGCAGTACTTT
.	TRBV6-2/TRBV6-3	.	TRBJ2-5	CASSYSVQLYQETQYF	TGTGCCAGCAGTTACTCTGTACAGCTTTACCAAGAGACCCAGTACTTC
TRBD2	TRBV7-2	few	TRBJ2-1	CASSTRTSGLIEQFF	TGTGCCAGCAGCACTAGGACTAGCGGGCTAATTGAGCAGTTCTTC
TRBD2	TRBV29-1	.	TRBJ2-3	CSARLAWDTDTQYF	TGCAGCGCCCGACTAGCGTGGGACACAGATACGCAGTATTTT
.	TRBV14	.	TRBJ2-1	CASSSDTFYNEQFF	TGTGCCAGCAGCTCAGACACTTTCTACAATGAGCAGTTCTTC
.	TRBV2	.	TRBJ2-3	CASNKESTDTQYF	TGTGCCAGCAACAAAGAAAGCACAGATACGCAGTATTTT
TRBD2	TRBV6-5	few	TRBJ2-3	CASSGTTSTDTQYF	TGTGCCAGCAGCGGGACTACTAGCACAGATACGCAGTATTTT
.	TRBV6-2/TRBV6-3	.	TRBJ2-1	CASSIHGVYNEQFF	TGTGCCAGCAGTATACACGGGGTCTACAATGAGCAGTTCTTC
.	TRBV15	.	TRBJ1-5	CATSRDREVFQPQHF	TGTGCCACCAGCAGAGACAGGGAAGTCTTTCAGCCCCAGCATTTT
TRBD2	TRBV7-7	.	TRBJ2-1	CASSSNLAGVNEQFF	TGTGCTAGCAGCTCCAATCTAGCGGGGGTCAATGAGCAGTTCTTC
TRBD2	TRBV6-5	few	TRBJ2-1	CASRTSGGARNNEQFF	TGTGCCAGCAGGACTAGCGGGGGGGCCAGAAACAATGAGCAGTTCTTC
TRBD2	TRBV4-3	.	TRBJ2-3	CASSQAFSGGGDTQYF	TGCGCCAGCAGCCAGGCCTTTAGCGGGGGCGGGGATACGCAGTATTTT
.	TRBV6-5	few	TRBJ2-7	CASSYRGGSEQYF	TGTGCCAGCAGTTATCGTGGCGGCAGCGAGCAGTACTTC
.	TRBV4-2	.	TRBJ1-6	CASSQEPQGSPLHF	TGTGCCAGCAGCCAAGAGCCACAGGGTTCACCCCTCCACTTT
TRBD1	TRBV20-1	.	TRBJ2-3	CSAPEQGALPDTQYF	TGCAGTGCTCCAGAACAGGGGGCTCTACCAGATACGCAGTATTTT
TRBD2	TRBV4-3	.	TRBJ2-1	CASSQDAGPSSGDVYEQFF	TGCGCCAGCAGCCAAGATGCCGGACCTTCTAGCGGGGACGTATATGAGCAGTTCTTC
TRBD2	TRBV4-3	.	TRBJ2-1	CASSQEGLAGVDEQFF	TGCGCCAGCAGCCAAGAAGGTCTAGCGGGGGTGGATGAGCAGTTCTTC
.	TRBV6-2/TRBV6-3	once	TRBJ2-7	CASSYLTWDEQYF	TGTGCCAGCAGTTACCTTACTTGGGATGAGCAGTACTTC
.	TRBV27	.	TRBJ1-2	CASSLRAEDLSNYGYTF	TGCGCCAGCAGTTTAAGGGCAGAAGATTTATCTAACTATGGCTACACCTTC
.	TRBV5-1	many	TRBJ2-3	CASRGTDTDTQYF	TGCGCCAGCAGAGGCACCGACACAGATACGCAGTATTTT
.	TRBV3-1	.	TRBJ1-4	CASSQDGGQASFYEKLFF	TGTGCCAGCAGCCAAGACGGGGGCCAGGCGAGTTTCTACGAAAAACTGTTTTTT
.	TRBV20-1	.	TRBJ1-5	CSASALSNQPQHF	TGCAGTGCCAGCGCCCTTAGCAATCAGCCCCAGCATTTT
.	TRBV7-2	.	TRBJ2-6	CASSYNPLGPSGANVLTF	TGTGCCAGCAGCTACAATCCCCTGGGACCCTCTGGGGCCAACGTCCTGACTTTC
.	TRBV28	.	TRBJ2-5	CASSLRFGDQETQYF	TGTGCCAGCAGTTTGCGGTTCGGGGACCAAGAGACCCAGTACTTC
.	TRBV11-2	once	TRBJ2-4	CASSFENGEQYF	TGTGCCAGCAGCTTTGAAAACGGGGAGCAGTACTTC
TRBD2	TRBV10-3	.	TRBJ2-5	CAISEFTSGQKGNEQYF	TGTGCCATCAGTGAGTTTACTAGCGGGCAAAAAGGCAATGAGCAGTACTTC
.	TRBV25-1	few	TRBJ1-2	CASSEWGENYGYTF	TGTGCCAGCAGTGAATGGGGGGAAAACTATGGCTACACCTTC
.	TRBV27	.	TRBJ2-3	CASSTKFPGLGIGDTQYF	TGTGCCAGCAGTACCAAATTCCCGGGACTCGGAATTGGAGATACGCAGTATTTT
TRBD1	TRBV29-1	.	TRBJ1-2	CSVETSGTGVYGYTF	TGCAGCGTTGAGACCTCCGGGACAGGGGTTTATGGCTACACCTTC
TRBD2	TRBV7-8	few	TRBJ2-3	CASSPPNGGYTDTQYF	TGTGCCAGCAGCCCGCCCAACGGGGGGTACACAGATACGCAGTATTTT
.	TRBV10-3	few	TRBJ2-3	CAISESIDTDTQYF	TGTGCCATCAGTGAGTCGATTGACACAGATACGCAGTATTTT
TRBD1	TRBV10-3	.	TRBJ2-7	CAISEAEDRLSYEQYF	TGTGCCATCAGTGAGGCCGAGGACAGGTTATCCTACGAGCAGTACTTC
.	TRBV2	.	TRBJ2-1	CAAKSYNEQFF	TGTGCCGCAAAAAGCTACAATGAGCAGTTCTTC
TRBD1	TRBV2	once	TRBJ2-7	CASSEISGGEQYF	TGTGCCAGCAGTGAGATTTCAGGGGGAGAGCAGTACTTC